This note documents a single T cell receptor beta chain sequence. Its antigen is not identified. The sample comes from a study of Ad26.COV2.S vaccination and SARS-CoV-2 variants. V lost 4 bases and J lost 6; bases outside the gene matches: 15. Germline values: CDR1 SGHRS, CDR2 YFSETQ. The CDR3 covers 17 residues. General observations from the study: TCR breadth and depth estimates may have understated total T cell responses.

Treatment in this sample: roughly 18 received Ad26.COV2.S at low or high dose, single or two shots; roughly five received placebo; per-sample allocation not given. Samples were taken on day 63 after the first vaccine or placebo injection. Donation came from an adult in Boston who was aged 18-55 years. Generated by immunoSEQ multiplex PCR, the TCRdb table keeps only in-frame clones and is missing some. The sample consists of 350,000 to 500,000 clones, around 90% of them appearing once. The starting material was peripheral blood, obtained in a trial of Ad26.COV2.S vaccine versus placebo. The TCR was taken from a person aged 18 to 59 who received the Ad26.COV2.S COVID-19 vaccine or a placebo. The chain uses TRBV5-1 and TRBJ2-1; TRBD2 aligns across 8 bases. The CDR3 loop is CASSVDPGTRAGNEQFF. The CDR3 nucleotides read TGCGCCAGCAGCGTGGACCCCGGGACTAGGGCTGGCAATGAGCAGTTCTTC.